Shown below are 30 T cell receptor beta chains from a single sample sequenced in a study of blood T cell repertoires in COVID-19. Only in-frame clones appear in the TCRdb table, and some are missing; sequencing was by immunoSEQ multiplex PCR. The data contain approximately 97,000 clones, approximately 87% of them seen just once; the ten biggest clones take up 15% to 20%. The material sequenced was peripheral blood. These receptors came from a human donor in a cohort sampled during active COVID-19.

The chain combines TRBV2 with TRBJ2-1; D is perhaps TRBD1 (5 bases). V was shortened by 6 bases and J by 3 bases, with 9 bases between the two germline ends. Germline CDR1 and CDR2: SNHLY and FYNNEI. The CDR3 covers 13 residues. CDR3 nucleotide sequence: TGTGCCAGCAGAGCCGACAGCTACAATGAGCAGTTCTTC. Amino acids: CASRADSYNEQFF.

The rearrangement links TRBV18 to TRBJ2-7; D is undetermined. Germline assignment: CDR1 KGHSH and CDR2 LQKENI. The CDR3 is 14 amino acids. V was shortened by 0 bases and J by 0 bases, with 6 bases between the two germline ends. The CDR3 is CASSPPVDSYEQYF. CDR3 coding DNA: TGTGCCAGCTCACCACCGGTAGACTCCTACGAGCAGTACTTC.

This chain links TRBV2 with TRBJ2-3, with 7 positions matching TRBD2. The CDR3 is 17 residues long. Germline CDR1 reads SNHLY; CDR2 reads FYNNEI. V was clipped by 1 base and J by 6 bases; unmatched bases: 13. The CDR3 loop is CASSEVSSGRSSDTQYF. In DNA form, the CDR3 reads TGTGCCAGCAGTGAAGTTTCTAGCGGCCGCAGTAGTGATACGCAGTATTTT.

This sequence joins TRBV7-2 and TRBJ2-6; weak D call: TRBD2 (6 bases). The CDR3 runs to 15 residues. Between the trimmed V and J ends, which lost 5 bases and 11 bases, there was a span of 19 bases. Germline CDR1 SGHTA, CDR2 FQGNSA. The CDR3 here is CASSRDLGLAYVLTF. The CDR3 region has the DNA TGTGCCAGCAGCCGGGACTTAGGTTTAGCGTACGTCCTGACTTTC.

The chain carries TRBV12-1 and TRBJ2-1; the DNA was not compared with TRBD2, the D call given in the table. TRBV12-1 is a pseudogene segment. The CDR3 spans 15 residues. Here the CDR3 reads CATLRVAGIFDEQFF. The CDR3 DNA reads TGTGCCACCCTCCGGGTGGCGGGAATTTTTGATGAGCAGTTCTTC.

This rearrangement joins TRBV4-2 to TRBJ2-3; 12 nucleotides align to TRBD1. Germline CDR1 reads LGHNA; CDR2 reads YNFKEQ. This CDR3 comprises 20 residues. The trim removed 4 bases at V and 1 base at J, leaving 15 bases unmatched. Written as DNA, the CDR3 is TGTGCCAGCAGCCCGAGACCGGGACAGGGGGCGGGAAGGGGCACAGATACGCAGTATTTT. Residues: CASSPRPGQGAGRGTDTQYF.

This sequence joins TRBV4-2 and TRBJ1-2; 7 bases fit TRBD1. The germline V gene has CDR1 LGHNA and CDR2 YNFKEQ. This CDR3 spans 15 amino acids. The trim removed 0 bases at V and 2 bases at J, leaving 3 bases unmatched. The CDR3 region is CASSQDLQGNYGYTF. In DNA form, the CDR3 reads TGTGCCAGCAGCCAAGATCTACAGGGGAACTATGGCTACACCTTC.

The chain recombines TRBV7-9 with TRBJ1-1, with unresolved D. The V and J ends lost 6 bases and 3 bases respectively, with 14 bases between them. Per germline, CDR1 SEHNR and CDR2 FQNEAQ (reference sequence). CDR3 length: 14 amino acids. The CDR3 nucleotides read TGTGCCAGCAGTCCCCTCTTCTCTCACACTGAAGCTTTCTTT. Translation: CASSPLFSHTEAFF.

The rearrangement joins TRBV7-8 to TRBJ1-1; 12 bases line up with TRBD1. V shed 0 bases and J 4 bases; nucleotides not matched to a gene: 3. CDR1 SGHVS and CDR2 FQNEAQ come from the germline V gene. CDR3 length: 16 amino acids. The DNA for the CDR3 is TGTGCCAGCAGCTTAGCGGGACAGGGGGCTTTCACTGAAGCTTTCTTT. Translated, it gives CASSLAGQGAFTEAFF.

The chain employs TRBV18 and TRBJ2-7, with D perhaps TRBD1 (6 bases). There are 14 residues in the CDR3. Germline V lookup: CDR1 KGHSH, CDR2 LQKENI. The V and J ends lost 6 bases and 0 bases respectively, with 12 bases between them. In nucleotides, the CDR3 is TGTGCCAGCTCCACAGGGTTAGGCTCCTACGAGCAGTACTTC. Residues: CASSTGLGSYEQYF.

V is TRBV19 and J is TRBJ2-5, with 8 bases identical to TRBD1. Trimming cost V 3 bases and J 7 bases; bases outside gene matches: 7. There are 14 residues in the CDR3. In germline, CDR1 is LNHDA, CDR2 SQIVND (reference sequence). The CDR3 coding sequence is TGTGCCAGTAGTATCGGACAGGGAATTGCGACCCAGTACTTC. Translated, it gives CASSIGQGIATQYF.

This clone has only one observation. The rearrangement joins TRBV9 to TRBJ1-2; D gene uncertain. In germline, CDR1 is SGDLS, CDR2 YYNGEE. The CDR3 sequence is 18 residues long. V shed 0 bases and J shed 4 bases, with 22 bases lying between them. The CDR3 bases are TGTGCCAGCAGCGTAGGGTCCCCTCTCTTGGAGGCCAGCTATGGCTACACCTTC. This codes for CASSVGSPLLEASYGYTF.

This clone appeared a few times. The chain couples TRBV6-5 to TRBJ2-1; maybe TRBD1 (6 bases). Germline V gene sequence: CDR1 MNHEY, CDR2 SVGAGI. Trimming removed 8 bases from V and 3 bases from J, with 17 bases in between. This CDR3 contains 15 residues. The CDR3 loop reads CASRFTGNGYNEQFF. The CDR3 nucleotides are TGTGCCAGCCGATTCACAGGGAATGGCTACAATGAGCAGTTCTTC.

J is TRBJ2-2 and V is TRBV7-3; tentatively, D is TRBD2 (6 bases). The CDR3 is 14 residues long. Per the germline V gene, CDR1 is SGHTA and CDR2 is FQGTGA. V lost 3 bases and J 3 bases, leaving 8 bases between the germline ends. The CDR3 DNA reads TGTGCCAGCAGCTTGGCTAGCGACACCGGGGAGCTGTTTTTT. Its translation is CASSLASDTGELFF.

This chain links TRBV29-1 with TRBJ1-1; 7 bases are shared with TRBD1. V lost 6 bases and J lost 2; bases outside the gene matches: 9. Germline CDR1 and CDR2: SQVTM and ANQGSEA. The length of the CDR3 is 14 residues. The CDR3 DNA is TGCAGCGTAAGCGCGGGGACAGACAACACTGAAGCTTTCTTT. It yields the protein CSVSAGTDNTEAFF.

This chain uses TRBV3-1 (or the pseudogene TRBV3-2) with TRBJ1-2, with D perhaps TRBD1 (5 bases). Trimming removed 2 bases at V and 4 bases at J, with 14 bases between. Germline V CDR1 and CDR2: LGHDT, YNNKEL (reference sequence). The CDR3 is 15 amino acids. The CDR3 nucleotides read TGTGCCAGCAGCCAATCACTCCGGGGGACCTATGGCTACACCTTC. Translated, it gives CASSQSLRGTYGYTF.

The chain joins TRBV10-3 to TRBJ1-1; D may be TRBD1 (6 bases). The germline V gene has CDR1 ENHRY and CDR2 SYGVKD. V was pared by 4 bases and J by 1 base, with 13 bases between. The CDR3 has 15 amino acids. CDR3 residues: CAISGGPGQNTEAFF. In DNA form, the CDR3 reads TGTGCCATCAGTGGAGGTCCGGGACAGAACACTGAAGCTTTCTTT.

The gene calls are TRBV25-1 and TRBJ2-7; TRBD2 agrees at 8 bases. After removal of 4 bases from V and 1 base from J, the junction contained 9 bases not matched to a gene. This CDR3 comprises 16 residues. Per germline, CDR1 MGHDK and CDR2 SYGVNS. The CDR3 bases are TGTGCCAGCAGTGCTAGAACTAGCGGTTTATCCTACGAGCAGTACTTC. Amino acids: CASSARTSGLSYEQYF.

This clone was seen just once. The chain recombines TRBV20-1 with TRBJ2-7; tentatively, D is TRBD1 (6 bases). The germline CDR1 and CDR2 sequences are DFQATT and SNEGSKA (reference sequence). Trimming pared 4 bases from V and 7 bases from J, leaving 8 bases between. The CDR3 contains 10 residues. The CDR3 DNA reads as TGCAGTGCTATAGACAGGGAGCAGTACTTC. This sequence encodes CSAIDREQYF.

The chain uses TRBV15 and TRBJ1-4; a weak D match, TRBD1 (6 bases). Trimming shortened V by 0 bases and J by 8 bases, and 7 bases separated the two germline ends. Germline loops: CDR1 LNHNV, CDR2 YYDKDF (reference sequence). CDR3 length: 13 residues. Here the CDR3 reads CATSREDREKLFF. DNA for the CDR3: TGTGCCACCAGCAGAGAGGACAGAGAAAAACTGTTTTTT.

This chain uses TRBV9 with TRBJ1-6, with 8 bases lining up with TRBD1. Per the germline V gene, CDR1 is SGDLS and CDR2 is YYNGEE. This CDR3 has 15 amino acids. V gave up 4 bases and J gave up 5 bases; unmatched junction bases: 5. DNA of the CDR3: TGTGCCAGCAGCCTCCGGACAGGGAATAATTCACCCCTCCACTTT. Translating it yields CASSLRTGNNSPLHF.

The chain has TRBV4-2 and TRBJ2-5; possible D gene TRBD1, 5 bases. Germline CDR1 and CDR2: LGHNA and YNFKEQ. The CDR3 extends over 19 amino acids. The ends were cut back, 4 bases at V and 1 base at J, with 25 bases in the middle. Here the CDR3 DNA reads TGTGCCAGCAGCCGCTCAGCGCAGAGAGGCAGGGCCACCCAAGAGACCCAGTACTTC. The encoded protein is CASSRSAQRGRATQETQYF.

This chain links TRBV4-1 with TRBJ1-4; 8 nucleotides align to TRBD1. Trimming cost V 7 bases and J 5 bases; bases outside gene matches: 9. The CDR3 loop spans 15 amino acids. Germline-derived CDR1 and CDR2 are MGHRA and YSYEKL. CDR3 DNA: TGCGCCAGCACACCTACCGGGACAGGAAATGAAAAACTGTTTTTT. This sequence encodes CASTPTGTGNEKLFF.

This chain connects TRBV4-2 to TRBJ2-6; the D gene is possibly TRBD2 (5 bases). Germline lookup yields CDR1 LGHNA and CDR2 YNFKEQ. Between the trimmed V and J ends, which lost 1 base and 2 bases, there was a span of 21 bases. The CDR3 loop spans 20 amino acids. In DNA form, the CDR3 reads TGTGCCAGCAGCCAAGTCTCCCGGGATTATCTTTCCCCTGGGGCCAACGTCCTGACTTTC. Residues: CASSQVSRDYLSPGANVLTF.

V and J are TRBV10-3 and TRBJ2-6, with D maybe TRBD1 (6 bases). The V gene's germline CDR1 is ENHRY and CDR2 SYGVKD. The V and J ends lost 2 bases and 2 bases respectively, with 25 bases between them. The CDR3 is 21 residues long. CDR3 in DNA: TGTGCCATCAGTGAGCATCCCGCCTTGGACAGAAAGAACCCTGGGGCCAACGTCCTGACTTTC. It is translated as CAISEHPALDRKNPGANVLTF.

Written as DNA, the CDR3 is TGCAGTGCTAGTTTGACTAGCGGAAAAGGGGGCCCAGATACGCAGTATTTT. Translating gives CSASLTSGKGGPDTQYF. V is TRBV20-1 and J is TRBJ2-3; 9 bases line up with TRBD2. The V gene's germline CDR1 is DFQATT and CDR2 SNEGSKA (reference sequence). The CDR3 length is 17 residues. After removal of 3 bases from V and 4 bases from J, the junction contained 14 bases not matched to a gene.

The chain couples TRBV19 to TRBJ2-2; TRBD1 is a possible D gene (6 bases). Looked up from germline, CDR1 is LNHDA and CDR2 is SQIVND (reference sequence). The CDR3 totals 15 residues. V was trimmed by 2 bases and J by 9 bases, leaving 16 bases between them. CDR3 protein: CASSITGKGYRELFF. CDR3 DNA sequence: TGTGCCAGTAGTATAACAGGGAAGGGGTATCGGGAGCTGTTTTTT.

V usage is TRBV11-3 and J usage is TRBJ2-2; D possibly corresponds to TRBD2 (6 bases). The CDR3 runs to 14 residues. Trimming took off 5 bases at V and 4 bases at J, with 11 bases between the two ends. Per germline, CDR1 SGHNT and CDR2 YENEEA. The CDR3 sequence: CASSHRSGTGELFF. CDR3 DNA: TGTGCCAGCAGCCATCGTAGCGGCACCGGGGAGCTGTTTTTT. Together with reference TRBV11-3 and TRBJ2-2, the CDR3 gives the full variable domain: EAGVVQSPRYKIIEKKQPVAFWCNPISGHNTLYWYLQNLGQGPELLIRYENEEAVDDSQLPKDRFSAERLKGVDSTLKIQPAELGDSAVYLCASSHRSGTGELFFGEGSRLTVL.

The V gene is TRBV10-1, the J gene TRBJ1-1, with TRBD1 matching over 11 bases. Germline loops: CDR1 WNHNN, CDR2 SYGVQD (reference sequence). The CDR3 covers 19 residues. V dropped 3 bases and J dropped 4; count of bases not matched to a gene: 16. The CDR3 sequence is CASSDREGQGGTGGTEAFF. Here the CDR3 DNA reads TGCGCCAGCAGTGATCGGGAGGGACAGGGGGGTACGGGGGGCACTGAAGCTTTCTTT.

This clone was seen a single time. V gene TRBV4-1 combines with J gene TRBJ2-2; TRBD2 matches 9 bases. The length of the CDR3 is 17 residues. CDR1 and CDR2 from the germline V gene are MGHRA and YSYEKL. V dropped 3 bases and J dropped 0; count of bases not matched to a gene: 5. CDR3 residues: CASSHRRTSANTGELFF. CDR3 DNA: TGCGCCAGCAGCCACCGTAGGACTAGCGCGAACACCGGGGAGCTGTTTTTT.